What follows is one T cell receptor (beta chain) and its context. The germline CDR1 and CDR2 sequences are SGHRS and YFSETQ. V lost 1 base and J lost 0, with 13 bases in between. The CDR3 sequence is 17 residues long. Clones were read by immunoSEQ multiplex PCR, and TCRdb kept only the in-frame ones, dropping some. The profile shows more than 150,000 clones, roughly 86% of them singletons. Time point here: blood 2 weeks post-SBRT. Documented treatment: 15 Gy SBRT to primary tumor, nephrectomy 4 weeks later. The data originate from a study of radiation and T cells in renal cell carcinoma. The specimen comprised blood, sampled from a patient whose treatment included radiotherapy and nephrectomy. The source is a woman between 50 and 59 years old with renal cell carcinoma. This chain uses TRBV5-1 with TRBJ2-2, with D possibly TRBD2 on 5 matching bases. In nucleotides, the CDR3 is TGCGCCAGCAGCTTGATTTTTCGGAGGCCGAACACCGGGGAGCTGTTTTTT. Protein sequence: CASSLIFRRPNTGELFF.